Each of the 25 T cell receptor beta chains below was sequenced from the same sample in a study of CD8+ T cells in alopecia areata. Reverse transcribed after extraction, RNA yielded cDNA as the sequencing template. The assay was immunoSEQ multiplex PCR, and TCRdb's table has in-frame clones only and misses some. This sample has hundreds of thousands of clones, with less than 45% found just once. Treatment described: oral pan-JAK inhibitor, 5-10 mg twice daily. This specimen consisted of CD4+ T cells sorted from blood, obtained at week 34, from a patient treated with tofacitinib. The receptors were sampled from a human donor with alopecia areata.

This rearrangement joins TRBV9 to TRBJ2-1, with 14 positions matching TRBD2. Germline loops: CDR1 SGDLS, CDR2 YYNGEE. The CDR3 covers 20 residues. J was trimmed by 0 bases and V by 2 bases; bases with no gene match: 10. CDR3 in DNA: TGTGCCAGCAGCGTCTCCCCTGGGACTAGCGGGGGAAGCTCCTACAATGAGCAGTTCTTC. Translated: CASSVSPGTSGGSSYNEQFF.

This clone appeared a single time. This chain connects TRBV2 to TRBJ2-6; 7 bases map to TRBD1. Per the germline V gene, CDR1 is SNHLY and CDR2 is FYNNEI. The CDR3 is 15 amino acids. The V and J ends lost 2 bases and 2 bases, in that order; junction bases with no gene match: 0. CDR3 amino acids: CASSEQGAGANVLTF. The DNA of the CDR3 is TGTGCCAGCAGTGAACAGGGGGCTGGGGCCAACGTCCTGACTTTC. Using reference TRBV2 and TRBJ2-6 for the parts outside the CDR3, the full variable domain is EPEVTQTPSHQVTQMGQEVILRCVPISNHLYFYWYRQILGQKVEFLVSFYNNEISEKSEIFDDQFSVERPDGSNFTLKIRSTKLEDSAMYFCASSEQGAGANVLTFGAGSRLTVL.

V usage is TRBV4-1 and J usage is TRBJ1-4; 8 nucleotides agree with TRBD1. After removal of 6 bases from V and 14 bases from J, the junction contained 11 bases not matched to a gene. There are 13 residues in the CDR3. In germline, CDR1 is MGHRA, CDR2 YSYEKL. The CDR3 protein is CASRGTGEWGLFF. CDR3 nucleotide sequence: TGCGCCAGCAGGGGGACAGGCGAATGGGGGCTGTTTTTT.

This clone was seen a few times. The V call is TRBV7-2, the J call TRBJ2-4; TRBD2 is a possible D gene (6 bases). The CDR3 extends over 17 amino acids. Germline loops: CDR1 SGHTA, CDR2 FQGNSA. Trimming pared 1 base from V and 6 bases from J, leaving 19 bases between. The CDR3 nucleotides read TGTGCCAGCAGCTTAGGAGCGGCGTTAGGAGGGAGAAACATTCAGTACTTC. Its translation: CASSLGAALGGRNIQYF.

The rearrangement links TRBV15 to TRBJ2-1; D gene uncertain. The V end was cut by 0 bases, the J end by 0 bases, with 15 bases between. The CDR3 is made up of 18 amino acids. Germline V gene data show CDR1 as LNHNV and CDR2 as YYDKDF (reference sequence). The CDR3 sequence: CATSRDRISKSSYNEQFF. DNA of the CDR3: TGTGCCACCAGCAGAGATCGGATCTCGAAGAGCTCCTACAATGAGCAGTTCTTC.

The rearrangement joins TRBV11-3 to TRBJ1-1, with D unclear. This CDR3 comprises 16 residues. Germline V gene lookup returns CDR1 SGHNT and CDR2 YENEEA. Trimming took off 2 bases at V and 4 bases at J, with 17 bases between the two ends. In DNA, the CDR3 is TGTGCCAGCAGCTTAAGCGGACGCGAAGGAAGCACTGAAGCTTTCTTT. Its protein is CASSLSGREGSTEAFF.

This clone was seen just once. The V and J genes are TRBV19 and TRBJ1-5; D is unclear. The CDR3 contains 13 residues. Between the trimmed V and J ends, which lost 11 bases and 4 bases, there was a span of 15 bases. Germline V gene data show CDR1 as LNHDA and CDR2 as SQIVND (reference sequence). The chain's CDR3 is CASSDRENQPQHF. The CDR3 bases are TGTGCCTCGTCGGACCGGGAAAATCAGCCCCAGCATTTT.

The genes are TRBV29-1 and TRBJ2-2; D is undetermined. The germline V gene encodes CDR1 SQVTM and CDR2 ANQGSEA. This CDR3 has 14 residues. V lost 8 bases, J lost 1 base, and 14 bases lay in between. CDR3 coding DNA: TGCAGCACCCCGAAGGGCCAGAACACCGGGGAGCTGTTTTTT. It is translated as CSTPKGQNTGELFF.

The CDR3: CAWSVRSRGGETQYF. Here the CDR3 DNA reads TGTGCCTGGAGTGTACGTTCCAGGGGTGGGGAGACCCAGTACTTC. This chain links TRBV30 with TRBJ2-5; TRBD1 is a possible D gene (6 bases). V dropped 0 bases and J dropped 5 bases, with 16 bases sitting between them. The CDR3 length is 15 residues. The germline V gene encodes CDR1 GTSNPN and CDR2 SVGIG (reference sequence).

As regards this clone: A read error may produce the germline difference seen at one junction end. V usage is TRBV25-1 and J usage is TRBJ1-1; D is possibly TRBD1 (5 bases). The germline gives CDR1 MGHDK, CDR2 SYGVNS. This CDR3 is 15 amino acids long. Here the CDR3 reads CASSDFGTMNSEAFF. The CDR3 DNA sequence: TGTGCCAGCAGTGATTTTGGGACCATGAACTCTGAAGCTTTCTTT.

The CDR3 protein is CASSFKVGSNYGYTF. DNA for the CDR3: TGTGCCAGCAGTTTTAAGGTGGGATCTAACTATGGCTACACCTTC. The gene calls are TRBV27 and TRBJ1-2; D not resolved. Trimming removed 3 bases from V and 0 bases from J, with 11 bases in between. The CDR3 contains 15 residues. Germline V gene lookup returns CDR1 MNHEY and CDR2 SMNVEV (reference sequence).

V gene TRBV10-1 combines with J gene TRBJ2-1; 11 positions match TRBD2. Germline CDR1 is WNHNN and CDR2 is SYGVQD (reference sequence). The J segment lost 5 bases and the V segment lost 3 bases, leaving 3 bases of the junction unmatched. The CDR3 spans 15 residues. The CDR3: CASSEIAGGDNEQFF. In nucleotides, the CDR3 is TGCGCCAGCAGTGAAATAGCGGGAGGGGACAATGAGCAGTTCTTC.

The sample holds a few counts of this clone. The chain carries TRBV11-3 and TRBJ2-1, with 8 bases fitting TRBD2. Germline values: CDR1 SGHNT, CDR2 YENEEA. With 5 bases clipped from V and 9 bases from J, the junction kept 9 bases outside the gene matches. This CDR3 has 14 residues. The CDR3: CASSPLTSAGEQFF. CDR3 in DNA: TGTGCCAGCAGCCCACTGACTAGCGCGGGTGAGCAGTTCTTC.

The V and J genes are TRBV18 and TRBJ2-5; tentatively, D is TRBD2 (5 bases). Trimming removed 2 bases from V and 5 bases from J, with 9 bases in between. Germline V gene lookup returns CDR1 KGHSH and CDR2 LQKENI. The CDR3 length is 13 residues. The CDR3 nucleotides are TGTGCCAGCTCACCAGGTAGCGTGGAGACCCAGTACTTC. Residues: CASSPGSVETQYF.

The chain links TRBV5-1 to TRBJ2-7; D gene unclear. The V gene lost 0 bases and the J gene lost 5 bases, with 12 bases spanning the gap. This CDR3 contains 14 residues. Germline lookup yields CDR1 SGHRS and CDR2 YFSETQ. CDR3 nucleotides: TGCGCCAGCAGCTTGGAAGGCCATGCAAACGAGCAGTACTTC. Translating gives CASSLEGHANEQYF.

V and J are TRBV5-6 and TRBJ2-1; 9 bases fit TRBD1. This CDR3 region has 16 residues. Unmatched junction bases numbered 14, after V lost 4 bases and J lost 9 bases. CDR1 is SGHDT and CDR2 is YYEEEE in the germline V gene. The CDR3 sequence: CASSAAREQGAGEQFF. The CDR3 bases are TGTGCCAGCAGCGCGGCCCGGGAACAGGGGGCTGGTGAGCAGTTCTTC.

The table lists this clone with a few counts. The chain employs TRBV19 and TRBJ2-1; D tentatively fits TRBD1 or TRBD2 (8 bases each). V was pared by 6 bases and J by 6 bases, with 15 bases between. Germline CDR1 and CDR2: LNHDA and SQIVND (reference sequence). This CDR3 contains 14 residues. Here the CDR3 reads CASSPGGTGNEQFF. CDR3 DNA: TGTGCCAGTAGCCCGGGGGGGACAGGCAATGAGCAGTTCTTC.

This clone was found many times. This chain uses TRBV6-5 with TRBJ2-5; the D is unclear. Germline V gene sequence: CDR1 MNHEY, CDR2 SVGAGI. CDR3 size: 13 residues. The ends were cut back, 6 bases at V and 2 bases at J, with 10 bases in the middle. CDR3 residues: CASRDRAQETQYF. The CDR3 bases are TGTGCCAGCAGGGACCGGGCACAAGAGACCCAGTACTTC.

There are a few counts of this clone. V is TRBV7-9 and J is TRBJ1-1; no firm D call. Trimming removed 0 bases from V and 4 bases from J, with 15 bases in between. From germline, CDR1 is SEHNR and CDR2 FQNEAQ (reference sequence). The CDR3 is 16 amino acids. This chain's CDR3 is CASSLASLTGPTEAFF. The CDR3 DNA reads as TGTGCCAGCAGCTTAGCGTCCTTGACCGGGCCCACTGAAGCTTTCTTT. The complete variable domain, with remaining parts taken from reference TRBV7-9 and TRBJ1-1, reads DTGVSQNPRHKITKRGQNVTFRCDPISEHNRLYWYRQTLGQGPEFLTYFQNEAQLEKSRLLSDRFSAERPKGSFSTLEIQRTEQGDSAMYLCASSLASLTGPTEAFFGQGTRLTVV.

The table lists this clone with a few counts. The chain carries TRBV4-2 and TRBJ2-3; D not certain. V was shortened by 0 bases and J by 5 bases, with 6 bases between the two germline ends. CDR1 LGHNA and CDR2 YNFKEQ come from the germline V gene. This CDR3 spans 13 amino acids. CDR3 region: CASSQDGGDTQYF. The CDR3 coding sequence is TGTGCCAGCAGCCAAGATGGCGGAGATACGCAGTATTTT.

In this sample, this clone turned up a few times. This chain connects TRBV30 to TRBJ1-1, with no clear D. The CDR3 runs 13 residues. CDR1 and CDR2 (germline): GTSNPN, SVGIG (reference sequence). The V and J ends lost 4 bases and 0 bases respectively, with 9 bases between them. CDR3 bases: TGTGCCTGGAACTTCGGAGTGAACACTGAAGCTTTCTTT. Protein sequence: CAWNFGVNTEAFF.

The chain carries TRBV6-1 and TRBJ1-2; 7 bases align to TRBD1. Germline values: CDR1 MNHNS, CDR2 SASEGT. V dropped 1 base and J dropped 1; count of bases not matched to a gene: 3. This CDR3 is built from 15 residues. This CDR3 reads CASSEDGTVNYGYTF. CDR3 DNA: TGTGCCAGCAGTGAAGATGGGACAGTTAACTATGGCTACACCTTC.

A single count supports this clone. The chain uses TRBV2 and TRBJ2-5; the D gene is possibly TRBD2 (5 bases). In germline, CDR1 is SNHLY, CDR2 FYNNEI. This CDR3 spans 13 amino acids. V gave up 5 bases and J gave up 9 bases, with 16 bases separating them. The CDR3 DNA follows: TGTGCCAGCAGTCCCGAGAAAACGGAGGCCCAGTACTTC. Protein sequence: CASSPEKTEAQYF.

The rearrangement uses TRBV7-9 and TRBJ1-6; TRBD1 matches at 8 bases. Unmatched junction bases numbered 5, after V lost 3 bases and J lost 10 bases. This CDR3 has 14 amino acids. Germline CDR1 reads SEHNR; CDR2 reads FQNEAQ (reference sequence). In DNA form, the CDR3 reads TGTGCCAGCAGCTTCGACAGGGGAGGGTCACCCCTCCACTTT. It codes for CASSFDRGGSPLHF.

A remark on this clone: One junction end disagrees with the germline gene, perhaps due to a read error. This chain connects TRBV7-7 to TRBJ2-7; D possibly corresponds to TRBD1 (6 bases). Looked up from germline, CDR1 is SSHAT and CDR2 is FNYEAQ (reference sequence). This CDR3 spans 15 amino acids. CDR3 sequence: CASSLGTGQGYEQYF. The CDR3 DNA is TGTGCTAGCAGCTTAGGGACGGGACAAGGCTACGAGCAGTACTTC.